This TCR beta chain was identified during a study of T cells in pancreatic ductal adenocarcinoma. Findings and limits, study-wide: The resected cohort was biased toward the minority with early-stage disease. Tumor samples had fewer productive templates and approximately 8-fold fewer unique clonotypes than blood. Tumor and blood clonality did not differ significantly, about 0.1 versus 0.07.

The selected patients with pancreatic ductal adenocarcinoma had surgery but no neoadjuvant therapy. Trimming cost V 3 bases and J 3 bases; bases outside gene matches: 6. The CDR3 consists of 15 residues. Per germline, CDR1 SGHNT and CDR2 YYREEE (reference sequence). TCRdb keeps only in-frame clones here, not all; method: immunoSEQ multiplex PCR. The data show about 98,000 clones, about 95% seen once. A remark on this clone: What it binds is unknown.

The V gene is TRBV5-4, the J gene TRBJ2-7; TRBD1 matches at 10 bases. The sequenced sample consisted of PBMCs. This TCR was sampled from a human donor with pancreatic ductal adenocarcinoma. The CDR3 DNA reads TGTGCCAGCAGCTCGACCGGGACAGGGGACTACGAGCAGTACTTC. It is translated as CASSSTGTGDYEQYF.